This T cell receptor (beta chain) emerged from a study of sequential checkpoint blockade in melanoma. As for the study in general: Randomization was 1:1 between first-line nivolumab→ipilimumab and ipilimumab→nivolumab.

Treatment of the sample: randomized to nivolumab then ipilimumab (arm A) or the reverse (arm B). PBMC sorting kept live CD3+CD8+ cells without CD19 or CD56. The V gene's germline CDR1 is SEHNR and CDR2 FQNEAQ (reference sequence). V gave up 3 bases and J gave up 6 bases; unmatched junction bases: 4. CDR3 length equals 14 residues. Sequenced by immunoSEQ multiplex PCR; TCRdb stores in-frame clones only, minus some. The sample records some 11,000 clones, just under 80% being singletons. The chain links TRBV7-9 to TRBJ2-3; 9 bases match TRBD1. The sample here was CD8+ T cells sorted from blood (inferred from file names), taken from a patient given nivolumab and ipilimumab in sequence. This receptor was identified in a human donor with melanoma. The CDR3 bases are TGTGCCAGCAGCTTGAGGACAGGGGTCGATACGCAGTATTTT. Translating it yields CASSLRTGVDTQYF.